The T cell receptor beta chain under discussion was sequenced for a study of spatial heterogeneity in lung cancer. Background on the study: An average of more than ten raw reads was observed per unique TCR and UMI combination.

This clonotype was seen repeatedly, ten times or more. Its specificity is unknown. The study's findings and limits: Follow-up blood showed ubiquitous expanded tumor TCRs less than blood at resection did.

TCR cDNA molecules each carried a unique molecular identifier. In TCRdb, the 5' RACE reads were re-called with MiXCR into one record per CDR3 protein. The data show around 3,900 distinct CDR3 sequences, with around a tenth seen just once and around 46% held by the top ten. This sample's time point: sample taken at primary tumor resection. Extraction of whole RNA from tumor, nontumor lung or frozen PBMC preceded unsorted sequencing. Untreated early-stage non-small cell lung cancer patients, around 70 in total, were the donors. Germline V gene data show CDR1 as SEHNR and CDR2 as FQNEAQ (reference sequence). Trimming stripped 1 base from V and 10 bases from J, with 16 bases between. The CDR3 spans 14 residues.

The J gene is TRBJ1-1, the V gene TRBV7-9; perhaps TRBD1 as D (5 bases). The receptor was derived from a male donor with early-stage non-small cell lung cancer. This specimen consisted of PBMCs, obtained at surgery. CDR3 sequence reads: CASSLGSQGGGAFF. As DNA, the CDR3 is TGTGCCAGCAGCTTAGGTTCCCAGGGTGGGGGAGCTTTCTTT.